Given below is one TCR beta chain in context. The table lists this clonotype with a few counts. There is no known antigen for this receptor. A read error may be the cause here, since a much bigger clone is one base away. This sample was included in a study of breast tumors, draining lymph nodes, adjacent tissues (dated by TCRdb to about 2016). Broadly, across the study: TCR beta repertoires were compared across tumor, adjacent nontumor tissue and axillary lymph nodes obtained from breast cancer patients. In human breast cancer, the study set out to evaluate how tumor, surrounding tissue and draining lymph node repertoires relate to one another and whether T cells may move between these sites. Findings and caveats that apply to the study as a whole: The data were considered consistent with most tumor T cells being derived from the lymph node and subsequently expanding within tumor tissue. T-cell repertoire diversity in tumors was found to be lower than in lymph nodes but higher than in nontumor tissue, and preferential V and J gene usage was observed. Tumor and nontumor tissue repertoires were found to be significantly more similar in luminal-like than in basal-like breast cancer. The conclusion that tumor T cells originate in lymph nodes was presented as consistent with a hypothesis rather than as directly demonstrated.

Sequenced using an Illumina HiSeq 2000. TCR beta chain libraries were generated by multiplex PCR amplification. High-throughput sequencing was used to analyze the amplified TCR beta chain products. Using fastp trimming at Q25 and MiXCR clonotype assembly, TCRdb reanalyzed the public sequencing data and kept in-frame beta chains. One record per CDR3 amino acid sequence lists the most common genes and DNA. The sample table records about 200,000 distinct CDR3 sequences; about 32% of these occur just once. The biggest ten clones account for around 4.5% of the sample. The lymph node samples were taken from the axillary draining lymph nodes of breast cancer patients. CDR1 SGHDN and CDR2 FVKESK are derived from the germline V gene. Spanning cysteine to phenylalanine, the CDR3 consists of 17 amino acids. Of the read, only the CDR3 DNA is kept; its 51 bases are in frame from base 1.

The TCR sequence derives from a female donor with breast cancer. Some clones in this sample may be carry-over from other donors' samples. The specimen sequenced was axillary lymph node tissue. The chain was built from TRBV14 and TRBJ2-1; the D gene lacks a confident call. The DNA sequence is TGTGCCAGCAGCCAAGATGAGGCAGGTCAAGGGTACACTGAGCAGTTCTTC. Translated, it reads CASSQDEAGQGYTEQFF.